This entry concerns a single TCR beta chain. What it binds is not known. With 60 Vbeta and 13 Jbeta primers, the PCR was carried out. TCRdb's copy holds only in-frame clones and misses some; the assay was immunoSEQ multiplex PCR. The data show about 130,000 clones, over 75% seen once. This sample is drawn from a study of cytomegalovirus exposure and HLA in healthy donors. V shed 6 bases, J shed 9 bases, and the junction held 12 bases outside the gene matches. The CDR3 spans 16 residues. The germline gives CDR1 MNHEY, CDR2 SMNVEV (reference sequence). Overall study findings and caveats: Earlier analysis yielded a pattern in which most TCR beta V segments were productive about 87% or about 30% of the time. Excluded: some indistinguishable V segments such as TRBV6-2 and TRBV6-3.

This TCR derives from a middle-aged woman in good health and CMV-seropositive. The chain links TRBV27 to TRBJ2-4; 12 positions match TRBD2. Sequencing was performed on PBMCs. CDR3 sequence: CASSPSGGATSFIQYF. The CDR3 region has the DNA TGTGCCAGCAGCCCTAGCGGGGGGGCGACCTCTTTCATTCAGTACTTC.